One and the same sample provided the 23 T cell receptor beta chains below, sequenced in a study of long-term antiretroviral therapy in people with HIV. Investigators performed immunoSEQ version v3.0 at survey level. Data came from immunoSEQ multiplex PCR; TCRdb stores just in-frame clones and leaves some out. The repertoire holds about 43,000 clones, with about 89% as singletons. Sequencing was performed on unsorted PBMCs, taken 0.1 years before starting antiretroviral therapy. The receptor source for this set is a woman between 45 and 65 years old with HIV.

This clone was seen only once. This chain uses TRBV19 with TRBJ1-2, with D unresolved. Germline V CDR1 and CDR2: LNHDA, SQIVND (reference sequence). Trimming cost V 3 bases and J 8 bases, with 7 bases left between them. The CDR3 covers 11 residues. In nucleotides, the CDR3 is TGTGCCAGTAGTATGACGGAAGGCTACACCTTC. It encodes CASSMTEGYTF.

The chain combines TRBV11-1 with TRBJ1-2, with TRBD1 matching 7 bases. Per the germline V gene, CDR1 is SGHAT and CDR2 is FQDESV (reference sequence). The CDR3 has 14 amino acids. V was clipped by 5 bases and J by 5 bases; unmatched bases: 8. The CDR3 DNA sequence: TGTGCCAGCAGCGCCGCCGGACAGGCATATGGCTACACCTTC. This gives the protein CASSAAGQAYGYTF.

This chain uses TRBV18 with TRBJ2-1; D is unclear. Germline-derived CDR1 and CDR2 are KGHSH and LQKENI. Trimming cost V 2 bases and J 7 bases, with 9 bases left between them. CDR3 length equals 13 residues. CDR3 DNA sequence: TGTGCCAGCTCACCAACGACGGTAAATGAGCAGTTCTTC. It codes for CASSPTTVNEQFF.

V is TRBV2 and J is TRBJ1-5; D may be TRBD1 (5 bases). The CDR3 is 13 residues long. From germline, CDR1 is SNHLY and CDR2 FYNNEI. The germline V and J ends were trimmed by 6 bases and 6 bases, with 12 bases remaining between them. CDR3 sequence (DNA): TGTGCCAGCAGGGGGGGTCCTCCTCAGCCCCAGCATTTT. This translates into CASRGGPPQPQHF.

The genes are TRBV6-5 and TRBJ2-2; 10 bases fit TRBD2. J lost 4 bases, V lost 2 bases, and 4 bases had no gene match. The CDR3 runs to 16 residues. Germline CDR1 MNHEY, CDR2 SVGAGI. The CDR3 bases are TGTGCCAGCAGTTACGGCCTAGCGGGGGTCACCGGGGAGCTGTTTTTT. This codes for CASSYGLAGVTGELFF.

The chain joins TRBV2 to TRBJ2-7; D gene uncertain. Germline V gene sequence: CDR1 SNHLY, CDR2 FYNNEI. The ends were cut back, 8 bases at V and 0 bases at J, with 17 bases in the middle. The length of the CDR3 is 15 residues. The CDR3 DNA reads TGTGCCAGCGCGCTACGGACGGCTAGCTCCTACGAGCAGTACTTC. As protein: CASALRTASSYEQYF.

The chain has TRBV19 and TRBJ1-1; 7 positions agree with TRBD1. V lost 4 bases, J lost 4 bases, and 9 bases stayed unmatched. Germline CDR1 and CDR2: LNHDA and SQIVND (reference sequence). The CDR3 runs to 15 residues. The CDR3 nucleotides read TGTGCCAGTAGTACAGACGTGACAGGGCTCACTGAAGCTTTCTTT. Translating it yields CASSTDVTGLTEAFF.

The V and J genes are TRBV19 and TRBJ1-3, with TRBD1 matching 9 bases. The CDR3 runs 15 residues. V lost 8 bases to trimming and J lost 0 bases; unmatched junction nucleotides: 5. Germline-derived CDR1 and CDR2 are LNHDA and SQIVND (reference sequence). The CDR3 region has the DNA TGTGCCAGTTCGACAGGGGGATTCTCTGGAAACACCATATATTTT. Encoded protein: CASSTGGFSGNTIYF. The variable domain in full, completed from reference TRBV19 and TRBJ1-3, reads DGGITQSPKYLFRKEGQNVTLSCEQNLNHDAMYWYRQDPGQGLRLIYYSQIVNDFQKGDIAEGYSVSREKKESFPLTVTSAQKNPTAFYLCASSTGGFSGNTIYFGEGSWLTVV.

On this clone itself: The junction departs from germline at one end; a sequencing error may be responsible. J is TRBJ1-4 and V is TRBV30, with 9 nucleotides matching TRBD1. Germline lookup yields CDR1 GTSNPN and CDR2 SVGIG (reference sequence). There are 11 residues in the CDR3. The CDR3 reads CAWSTGQGHLF. CDR3 coding DNA: TGTGCCTGGAGTACGGGACAGGGCCACCTTTTT.

The rearrangement uses TRBV18 and TRBJ2-5, with 9 bases matching TRBD1. From germline, CDR1 is KGHSH and CDR2 LQKENI. The CDR3 spans 16 residues. V dropped 10 bases and J dropped 4; count of bases not matched to a gene: 16. CDR3 nucleotides: TGTGCCACCCCCCCTCCCGGGACAGGGCGGAGAGAGACCCAGTACTTC. Translated, it gives CATPPPGTGRRETQYF. The full variable domain, its missing parts supplied by reference TRBV18 and TRBJ2-5, is NAGVMQNPRHLVRRRGQEARLRCSPMKGHSHVYWYRQLPEEGLKFMVYLQKENIIDESGMPKERFSAEFPKEGPSILRIQQVVRGDSAAYFCATPPPGTGRRETQYFGPGTRLLVL.

This chain links TRBV30 with TRBJ1-4; no definite D call. V was cut by 0 bases and J by 6 bases, with 2 bases left in between. CDR1 and CDR2 (germline): GTSNPN, SVGIG (reference sequence). The CDR3 contains 11 residues. The DNA of the CDR3 is TGTGCCTGGAGTGTCGATGAAAAACTGTTTTTT. It encodes CAWSVDEKLFF.

The gene calls are TRBV19 and TRBJ1-1; no definite D call. This CDR3 spans 14 amino acids. In germline, CDR1 is LNHDA, CDR2 SQIVND (reference sequence). The germline V and J ends were trimmed by 5 bases and 0 bases, with 10 bases remaining between them. The CDR3 DNA reads TGTGCCAGTAGTCCGGCGGGTATGAACACTGAAGCTTTCTTT. Translation gives CASSPAGMNTEAFF. Using reference TRBV19 and TRBJ1-1 for the parts outside the CDR3, the full variable domain is DGGITQSPKYLFRKEGQNVTLSCEQNLNHDAMYWYRQDPGQGLRLIYYSQIVNDFQKGDIAEGYSVSREKKESFPLTVTSAQKNPTAFYLCASSPAGMNTEAFFGQGTRLTVV.

The CDR3 spells CASSLEQGVSGNTIYF. The CDR3 nucleotides read TGTGCCAGCAGCTTGGAACAGGGGGTATCTGGAAACACCATATATTTT. This chain links TRBV5-4 with TRBJ1-3, with TRBD1 matching over 8 bases. Germline-derived CDR1 and CDR2 are SGHNT and YYREEE (reference sequence). The CDR3 totals 16 residues. J was trimmed by 1 base and V by 0 bases; bases with no gene match: 3.

J is TRBJ1-1 and V is TRBV7-3; TRBD1 matches at 8 bases. Germline V gene sequence: CDR1 SGHTA, CDR2 FQGTGA. CDR3 length: 13 residues. The J segment lost 4 bases and the V segment lost 5 bases, leaving 3 bases of the junction unmatched. The DNA for the CDR3 is TGTGCCAGCAGCGTCACAGGGGGCACTGAAGCTTTCTTT. Translated, it gives CASSVTGGTEAFF.

The rearrangement uses TRBV9 and TRBJ1-4; D is possibly TRBD1 (6 bases). CDR1 and CDR2 (germline): SGDLS, YYNGEE. Trimming took off 5 bases at V and 3 bases at J, with 11 bases between the two ends. CDR3 length: 14 amino acids. CDR3 residues: CASSEGQPNEKLFF. The CDR3 bases are TGTGCCAGCAGTGAAGGACAGCCTAATGAAAAACTGTTTTTT.

The chain has TRBV6-6 and TRBJ2-3; 9 positions match TRBD1. The ends lost 6 bases at V and 2 bases at J; junction bases unmatched: 9. This CDR3 is 16 amino acids long. Germline-derived CDR1 and CDR2 are MNHNY and SVGAGI (reference sequence). Here the CDR3 DNA reads TGTGCCAGCAGAGATCCGACAGGGGGAATCACAGATACGCAGTATTTT. This codes for CASRDPTGGITDTQYF.

The J gene is TRBJ1-2, the V gene TRBV18, with D perhaps matching TRBD1 (5 bases). V dropped 6 bases and J dropped 8 bases, with 25 bases sitting between them. CDR3 size: 16 residues. The germline gives CDR1 KGHSH, CDR2 LQKENI. The CDR3 here is CASSPLVGPTSGGYTF. For the CDR3, the DNA is TGTGCCAGCTCCCCGCTTGTGGGACCCACCAGCGGGGGCTACACCTTC.

This rearrangement joins TRBV19 to TRBJ2-7, with TRBD2 matching over 7 bases. CDR3 length equals 16 residues. Germline V gene lookup returns CDR1 LNHDA and CDR2 SQIVND (reference sequence). Trimming at V came to 6 bases and at J to 5 bases, leaving 16 bases not matched to a gene. CDR3 region: CASSREGRAGMDEQYF. CDR3 sequence (DNA): TGTGCCAGTAGCAGGGAGGGTCGGGCGGGGATGGACGAGCAGTACTTC.

The gene calls are TRBV6-5 and TRBJ2-7; D is uncertain. Germline loops: CDR1 MNHEY, CDR2 SVGAGI. The CDR3 runs to 13 residues. V shed 4 bases and J shed 2 bases, with 9 bases lying between them. For the CDR3, the DNA is TGTGCCAGCAGTTTTGGCAAGACCTACGAGCAGTACTTC. Encoded protein: CASSFGKTYEQYF.

V and J are TRBV15 and TRBJ2-7; weak D call: TRBD1 (5 bases). This CDR3 contains 16 residues. CDR1 is LNHNV, CDR2 YYDKDF, per germline (reference sequence). The V and J ends lost 0 bases and 2 bases respectively, with 14 bases between them. CDR3 DNA sequence: TGTGCCACCAGCAGAGAAAGGGGCAGCCCAACCTACGAGCAGTACTTC. It specifies CATSRERGSPTYEQYF.

This rearrangement joins TRBV29-1 to TRBJ2-1; TRBD2 agrees at 7 bases. There are 15 residues in the CDR3. The trim removed 5 bases at V and 9 bases at J, leaving 16 bases unmatched. The germline V gene encodes CDR1 SQVTM and CDR2 ANQGSEA. For the CDR3, the DNA is TGCAGCGTTACGTTCTCGGGAACGGGGGGTAGTGAGCAGTTCTTC. Encoded protein: CSVTFSGTGGSEQFF.

The chain combines TRBV5-5 with TRBJ1-2, with 7 nucleotides matching TRBD1. The trim removed 3 bases at V and 8 bases at J, leaving 7 bases unmatched. The CDR3 consists of 13 residues. Per germline, CDR1 SGHKS and CDR2 YYEKEE (reference sequence). The CDR3 sequence: CASSSDRLEGYTF. The CDR3 DNA follows: TGTGCCAGCAGCTCGGACAGGCTTGAGGGCTACACCTTC.

The chain couples TRBV6-5 to TRBJ2-7; D unresolved. Germline V gene lookup returns CDR1 MNHEY and CDR2 SVGAGI. There are 11 residues in the CDR3. V was shortened by 7 bases and J by 6 bases, with 10 bases between the two germline ends. CDR3 nucleotide sequence: TGTGCCAGCACCTATAACGGCGAGCAGTACTTC. This encodes CASTYNGEQYF.